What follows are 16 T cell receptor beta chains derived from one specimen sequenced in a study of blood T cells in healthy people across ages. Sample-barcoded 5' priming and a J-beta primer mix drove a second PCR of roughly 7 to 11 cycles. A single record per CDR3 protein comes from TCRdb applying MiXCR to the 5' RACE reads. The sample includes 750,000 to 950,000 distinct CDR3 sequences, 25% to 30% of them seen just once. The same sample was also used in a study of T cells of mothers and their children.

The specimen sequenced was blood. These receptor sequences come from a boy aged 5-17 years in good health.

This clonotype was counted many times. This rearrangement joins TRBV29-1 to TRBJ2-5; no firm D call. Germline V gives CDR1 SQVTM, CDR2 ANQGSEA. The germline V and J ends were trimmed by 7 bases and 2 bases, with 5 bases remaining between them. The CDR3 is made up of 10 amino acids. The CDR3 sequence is CSGGQETQYF. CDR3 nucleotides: TGCAGCGGGGGACAAGAGACCCAGTACTTC.

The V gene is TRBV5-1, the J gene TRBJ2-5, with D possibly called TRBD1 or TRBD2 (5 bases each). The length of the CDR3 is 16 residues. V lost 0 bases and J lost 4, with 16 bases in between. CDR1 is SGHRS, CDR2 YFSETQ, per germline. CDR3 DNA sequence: TGCGCCAGCAGCTTGGCCGACCAGAGGGGCCGAGAGACCCAGTACTTC. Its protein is CASSLADQRGRETQYF.

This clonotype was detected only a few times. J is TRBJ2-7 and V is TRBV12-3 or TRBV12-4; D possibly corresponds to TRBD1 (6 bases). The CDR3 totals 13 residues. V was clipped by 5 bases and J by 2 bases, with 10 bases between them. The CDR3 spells CASSVRDTYEQYF. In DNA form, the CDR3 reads TGTGCCAGCAGTGTCCGGGACACCTACGAGCAGTACTTC.

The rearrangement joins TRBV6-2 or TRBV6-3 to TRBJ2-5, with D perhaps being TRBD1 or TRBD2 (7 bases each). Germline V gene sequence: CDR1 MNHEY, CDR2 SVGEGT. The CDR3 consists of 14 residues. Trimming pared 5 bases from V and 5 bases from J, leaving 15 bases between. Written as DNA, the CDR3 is TGTGCCAGCAGTGCAGGGGGGGCGGTGGAGACCCAGTACTTC. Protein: CASSAGGAVETQYF.

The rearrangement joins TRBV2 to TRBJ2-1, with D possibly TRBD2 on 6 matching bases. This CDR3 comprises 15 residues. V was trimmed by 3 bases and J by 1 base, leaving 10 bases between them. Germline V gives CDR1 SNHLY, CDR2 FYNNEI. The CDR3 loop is CASSDGGLSYNEQFF. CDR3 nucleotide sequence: TGTGCCAGCAGTGACGGGGGACTTTCCTACAATGAGCAGTTCTTC.

CDR3 in DNA: TGTGCGTCGGGGGGCCAAGGGGACGAGCAGTACTTC. It specifies CASGGQGDEQYF. The rearrangement links TRBV24-1 to TRBJ2-5, with D perhaps matching TRBD2 (7 bases). The J call could be wrong; TRBJ2-7 is a better fit for the DNA end. The CDR3 length is 12 residues. In germline, CDR1 is KGHDR, CDR2 SFDVKD.

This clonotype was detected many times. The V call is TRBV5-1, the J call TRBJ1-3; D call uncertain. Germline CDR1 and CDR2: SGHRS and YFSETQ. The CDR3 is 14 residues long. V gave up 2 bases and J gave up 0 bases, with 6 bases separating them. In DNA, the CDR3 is TGCGCCAGCAGCTTACAGAGCTCTGGAAACACCATATATTTT. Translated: CASSLQSSGNTIYF.

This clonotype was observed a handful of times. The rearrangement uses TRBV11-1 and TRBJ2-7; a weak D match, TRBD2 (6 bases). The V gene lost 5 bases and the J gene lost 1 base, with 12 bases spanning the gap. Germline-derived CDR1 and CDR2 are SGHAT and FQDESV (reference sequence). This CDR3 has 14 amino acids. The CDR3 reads CASSPGVESYEQYF. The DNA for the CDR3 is TGTGCCAGCAGCCCGGGGGTGGAATCCTACGAGCAGTACTTC.

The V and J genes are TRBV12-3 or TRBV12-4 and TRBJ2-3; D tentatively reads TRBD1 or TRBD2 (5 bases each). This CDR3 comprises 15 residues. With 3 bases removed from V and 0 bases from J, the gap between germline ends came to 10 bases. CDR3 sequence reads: CASSFWDQSTDTQYF. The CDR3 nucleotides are TGTGCCAGCAGTTTCTGGGACCAGAGCACAGATACGCAGTATTTT.

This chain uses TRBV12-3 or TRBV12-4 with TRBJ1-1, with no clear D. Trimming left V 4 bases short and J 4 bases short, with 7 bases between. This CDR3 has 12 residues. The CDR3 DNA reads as TGTGCCAGCAGTTCCCCGAGCACTGAAGCTTTCTTT. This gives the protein CASSSPSTEAFF.

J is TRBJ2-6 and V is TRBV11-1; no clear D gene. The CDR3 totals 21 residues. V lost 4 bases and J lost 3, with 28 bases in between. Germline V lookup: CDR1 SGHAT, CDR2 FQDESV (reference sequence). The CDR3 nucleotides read TGTGCCAGCAGCTCTGTAGGTGAGGCAAAGGGCTTCCATGGTGGGGCCAACGTCCTGACTTTC. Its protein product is CASSSVGEAKGFHGGANVLTF.

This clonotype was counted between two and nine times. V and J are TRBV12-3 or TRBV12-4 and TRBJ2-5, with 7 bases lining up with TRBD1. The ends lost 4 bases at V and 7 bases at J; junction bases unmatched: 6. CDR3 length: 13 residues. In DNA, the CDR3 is TGTGCCAGCAGTTACGACAGGGAAGGGACCCAGTACTTC. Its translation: CASSYDREGTQYF.

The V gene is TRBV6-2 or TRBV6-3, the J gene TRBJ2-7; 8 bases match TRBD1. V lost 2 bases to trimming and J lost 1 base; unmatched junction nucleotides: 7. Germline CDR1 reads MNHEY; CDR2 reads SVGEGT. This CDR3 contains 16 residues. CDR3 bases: TGTGCCAGCAGTTACACGCGGCAGGGGGCATCCTACGAGCAGTACTTC. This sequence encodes CASSYTRQGASYEQYF.

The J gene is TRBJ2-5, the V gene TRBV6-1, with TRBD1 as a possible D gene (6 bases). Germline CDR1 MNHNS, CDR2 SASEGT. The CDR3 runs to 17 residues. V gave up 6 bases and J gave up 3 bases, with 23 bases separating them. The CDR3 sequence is CASSKTTGQPSKETQYF. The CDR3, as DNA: TGTGCCAGCAGCAAGACGACTGGACAGCCAAGTAAAGAGACCCAGTACTTC.

The CDR3 DNA follows: TGTGCCAGCAGCCCATACCCGGGGACGCAGTATTTT. Translating gives CASSPYPGTQYF. The V gene is TRBV7-2, the J gene TRBJ2-3; tentatively, D is TRBD2 (5 bases). The CDR3 covers 12 residues. Germline V gene lookup returns CDR1 SGHTA and CDR2 FQGNSA. Trimming cost V 5 bases and J 9 bases, with 12 bases left between them.

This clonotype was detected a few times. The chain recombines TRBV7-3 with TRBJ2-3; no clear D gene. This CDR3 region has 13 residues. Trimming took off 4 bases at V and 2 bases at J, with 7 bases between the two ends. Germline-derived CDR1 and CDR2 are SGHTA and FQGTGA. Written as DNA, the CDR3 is TGTGCCAGCAGCTCCCTCCCCACAGATACGCAGTATTTT. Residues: CASSSLPTDTQYF.